This T cell receptor (beta chain) was observed in a study of cytomegalovirus exposure and HLA in healthy donors (dated by TCRdb to the late 2010s). Regarding the complete study: According to an earlier analysis of several hundred of the donors, about 180 million T cells yielded some 120 million unique TCR beta sequences and about 300 Gb of sequence data. An earlier analysis of around 540 of the donors applied high-throughput TCR beta sequencing to assess whether each TCR beta V gene segment acted as functional or pseudogenic. The number of typed donors differed by locus: about 620-640 for A, B, C, DRB1 and DQB1; 500 to 550 for DQA1; 606 for DPA1; and approximately 450 for DPB1. In a later genetic analysis, genome-wide SNP genotypes for about 60% of the 666 donors were used, and that subset was treated as a discovery cohort. Alongside the repertoire data, information on donor age, sex, ethnicity and CMV serostatus was compiled. Several DR-DQ haplotypes were handled as single units for association and clustering because linkage in the cohort was strong. Every discovery cohort repertoire had been produced on one sequencing platform. The study was designed to test whether signatures of past pathogen exposure could be identified by cataloging public T cell receptors. A later analysis re-examined previously published TCR beta repertoires from hundreds of donors and added high-resolution HLA genotyping to investigate patterns of TCR occurrence. On average, roughly 250,000 unique TCR beta nucleotide sequences were sequenced per donor among fewer than 500 genotyped donors of the cohort, with about 17% of those sequences being non-productive. The T cell repertoires of 670 or so subjects were profiled by immunosequencing and related to cytomegalovirus serostatus. HLA typing included class I and class II loci at four-digit resolution. Approximately 310 gigabases of sequencing data and tens of millions of unique TCR sequences were included in an early release covering roughly 700 HLA-typed donors. Of the roughly 400 genotyped donors, 81% were placed in the genetic ancestry cluster associated with self-reported Caucasian donors. Besides the first cohort of around 700 subjects, a separate validation cohort made up of over 100 different subjects was used. To predict cytomegalovirus infection status, the study combined high-throughput TCR immunosequencing, statistical association of individual TCRs with disease status, and machine learning. In the later analysis, no new phenotypic data were used to find candidate immune exposures; instead, reliance was placed on TCR beta sequences and their occurrence across donors. Results and caveats for the whole study, not just this receptor: Three of the identified cytomegalovirus-associated TCR beta chains were confirmed in vitro to be specific for cytomegalovirus antigens. Sequencing depth was assumed to be roughly uniform across donors in the presence/absence analyses, though that assumption may not hold. A later analysis found that TCR association rates varied across HLA loci, with DRB1 alleles showing the most associated TCRs and HLA-C alleles the fewest. Some 16 rarely observed V segments, including chromosome 9 orphons, were excluded from the earlier analysis of about 610 of the donors because counts were too low. Specific HLA alleles were associated with about 17,000 TCR beta sequences at a false discovery rate of 0.05 in a later analysis. In a later genetic analysis, fewer N-insertions in productive TCRs were reported among donors in an Asian-associated ancestry cluster than the roughly 700-donor mean. Correlated functional status among segregating V segments might reflect linkage disequilibrium, but an unknown experimental factor could not be ruled out. In this cohort, only TCR beta chains were sequenced, and detectable features were limited by the absence of alpha or paired-chain data. A cluster of highly shared sequence variants was judged likely to be a technical artifact of the sequencing pipeline. HLA typing was unavailable for some donors at each locus, so association tests used only the typed subset. Assigning TCR associations to individual alleles was difficult when HLA alleles, especially DR and DQ, strongly co-occurred. The only immune exposure information available for the cohort was CMV serostatus. Some IMGT-functional V segments, including TRBV6-2 and TRBV6-3, could not be told apart with the 87-base-pair reads, so those segments were excluded. Broadly in line with IMGT annotations, most TCR beta V segments showed up in productive rearrangements about 87% or about 30% of the time in an earlier analysis of around 550 of the donors. A further reported finding was that TCR beta sequences accurately predicted the HLA-A and HLA-B alleles for most subjects in the first cohort. According to a later analysis, parvovirus B19, influenza, CMV and Epstein-Barr virus appeared linked to several top co-occurrence clusters. Most CMV-associated TCR beta chains appeared to be HLA-restricted in a later analysis, and the HLA associations seemed to be driven largely by CMV exposure. An association between a missense DCLRE1C variant and V-gene and J-gene trimming of TCR beta chains was found in a later genetic analysis and replicated in an independent cohort. In both the original and validation cohorts, the classifier was reported to diagnose cytomegalovirus status with high specificity and sensitivity. Most TCR sequences were observed very rarely across donors, whereas some public TCRs were present in many individuals. Compared with equally common non-associated chains, HLA-associated TCR beta chains in a later analysis were more clonally expanded and had lower generation probabilities. It was suggested by the authors that the approach could potentially be generalized to other disease states and immunological phenotypes. The study gave a list of under 200 TCR beta chains associated with cytomegalovirus.

A note on this clone: Its antigen is not yet known. Base qualities are not provided; no much larger clone lies one nucleotide away.

Library prep was done by the immunoSEQ multiplex PCR assay. For the multiplex PCR, a mixture combining 60 forward primers for TCR Vbeta segments and 13 reverse primers for TCR Jbeta segments was used. The CDR3 region of rearranged TCR beta genes was amplified from genomic DNA by a multiplex PCR assay. On the Illumina HiSeq System, the amplified TCR beta libraries were sequenced as 87-base-pair reads. Concerning the study's data processing: A later analysis tallied 75 million to 95 million unique TCR beta chains across the 640 or so repertoires, and approximately 11 million of those chains were shared by two or more donors. Raw reads were error-corrected and collapsed into unique sequences by a nearest-neighbor algorithm in which closely related sequences were merged to remove PCR and sequencing errors. Alignment of CDR3 sequences to IMGT reference sequences was used to assign V, D and J gene segments. For a sequence to be retained, a match of at least six nucleotides to both a V gene segment and a J gene segment was required. A rearrangement was called productive if the CDR3 had no stop codons and remained in frame with V and J, and every other rearrangement was called non-productive. Following IMGT convention, CDR3 was defined as the stretch from the second conserved V-encoded cysteine up to the conserved J-encoded phenylalanine. The earlier analysis of 500 to 750 of the donors excluded any sequence lacking an unambiguous match to a single V gene segment. An earlier analysis of some 500 of the donors classified V segments as functional when productive rearrangements were above 56.7% and as segregating when the standard deviation between donors was above 5%. To diagnose cytomegalovirus status from the catalog of TCR beta chain sequences, a statistical classification framework was built. In a later analysis, V and J genes were assigned by comparing TCR nucleotide sequences against IMGT/GENE-DB human TR gene sequences. Using the TCRdist pipeline, a later analysis assigned CDR3 sequences along with most-parsimonious VDJ recombination scenarios. A later analysis defined each TCR beta chain by its CDR3 amino acid sequence plus V-gene family, and excluded reads lacking a unique V-gene family. A later analysis removed 500 to 650 highly shared, low-generation-probability nucleotide sequences to deal with suspected cross-contamination and a sequencing artifact. A later analysis calculated a clonal expansion index for each public chain from normalized within-repertoire ranks of inferred template counts. Generation probabilities in a later analysis came from a VDJ recombination model fitted to out-of-frame rearrangements, and those results were checked against IGoR. Hypergeometric tests were used in a later analysis to score TCR-TCR, TCR-HLA and TCR-CMV co-occurrence, with a repertoire-size bias correction applied to the TCR pairs. In a later analysis, false discovery rates were estimated by permuting HLA or CMV assignments 20 times. A later analysis grouped co-occurring TCRs with DBSCAN, adding TCRdist sequence similarity when clustering within HLA-allele-positive subsets. Repertoires with fewer than 30,000 or more than 120,000 public chains, plus five repertoires with anomalous nucleotide sharing, were excluded from co-occurrence clustering. This immuneACCESS table, as held by TCRdb, lists in-frame sequences with V and J called but not all clones. Of the missing ones, under half trace to an unresolved V gene in checked studies; the others have no known cause. That table gives V, J and clone size, and the DNA gave D and trimming. In this sample the table shows roughly 170,000 clones, about four fifths of which occur a single time. Clones ranked in the top ten supply around 5% of the sample.

The CDR3 measures 15 amino acids from cysteine to phenylalanine. CDR3 DNA only is kept here, 45 bases in frame from base 1. At the junction V is shortened by 7 bases and J by 1 base, with 17 bases in between. CDR1 SGHTA and CDR2 FQGNSA were looked up in the germline V gene. The cohort comprised 670 or so healthy bone marrow donors. All cohort members were sampled while nominally healthy, although unrecorded immune exposures were likely present. The donor tested CMV seropositive, placing the donor among the 289 seropositive members of the cohort. Every donor gave a peripheral blood sample, and the peripheral blood mononuclear cells from that sample were used for TCR beta sequencing. Genomic DNA extraction from the blood cell samples was performed with the Qiagen DNeasy Blood Extraction Kit.

In this chain, TRBV7-2 is recombined with TRBJ2-7; tentative D gene TRBD1, with 6 bases matching. The sequence was collected from a girl between 5 and 17 years old in good health and CMV-seropositive. Material: PBMCs. In nucleotides, the sequence is TGTGCCAGCACTCCGGGACAACCAGGATCCTACGAGCAGTACTTC. Protein translation: CASTPGQPGSYEQYF.